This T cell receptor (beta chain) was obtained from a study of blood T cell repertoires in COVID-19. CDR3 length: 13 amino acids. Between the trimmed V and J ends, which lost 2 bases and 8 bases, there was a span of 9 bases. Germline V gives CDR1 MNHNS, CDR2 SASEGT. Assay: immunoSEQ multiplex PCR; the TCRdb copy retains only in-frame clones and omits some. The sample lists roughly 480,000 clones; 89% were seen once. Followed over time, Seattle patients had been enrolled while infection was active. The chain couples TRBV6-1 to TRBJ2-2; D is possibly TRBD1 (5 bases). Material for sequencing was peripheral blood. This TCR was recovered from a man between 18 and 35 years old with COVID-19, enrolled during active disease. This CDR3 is CASSEYRLGELFF. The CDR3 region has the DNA TGTGCCAGCAGTGAATACAGGTTGGGGGAGCTGTTTTTT.